What follows are 17 T cell receptor beta chains derived from one specimen sequenced in a study of T cell repertoires in cytomegalovirus infection. In TCRdb, the reads were re-called with MiXCR into one record per CDR3 protein. The sample lists 150,000 to 200,000 distinct CDR3 sequences, approximately 30% occurring once. Sample: PBMCs. The receptors were gathered from a human donor in good health (CMV status not recorded). Some clones in this sample may be carry-over from other donors' samples.

This clonotype was found a few times. This rearrangement joins TRBV5-4 to TRBJ1-1, with a weak D call TRBD1 (5 bases). CDR3 length equals 14 residues. V lost 4 bases, J lost 6 bases, and 16 bases lay in between. Germline CDR1 reads SGHNT; CDR2 reads YYREEE (reference sequence). CDR3 residues: CASSLRGLWAEAFF. In DNA form, the CDR3 reads TGTGCCAGCAGCCTTAGGGGATTGTGGGCTGAAGCTTTCTTT. Full variable domain (outside the CDR3, taken from reference TRBV5-4 and TRBJ1-1): ETGVTQSPTHLIKTRGQQVTLRCSSQSGHNTVSWYQQALGQGPQFIFQYYREEENGRGNFPPRFSGLQFPNYSSELNVNALELDDSALYLCASSLRGLWAEAFFGQGTRLTVV.

This chain connects TRBV29-1 to TRBJ1-1; no definite D call. This CDR3 region has 13 residues. The germline V and J ends were trimmed by 1 base and 7 bases, with 13 bases remaining between them. Germline CDR1 is SQVTM and CDR2 is ANQGSEA. Here the CDR3 reads CSVEVALWGEAFF. Here the CDR3 DNA reads TGCAGCGTTGAAGTGGCACTCTGGGGTGAAGCTTTCTTT.

With respect to this clonotype: Since no conserved phenylalanine or tryptophan closes the CDR3, a read error is the likely cause. This chain connects TRBV20-1 to TRBJ1-1; D gene ambiguous. The CDR3 extends over 12 amino acids. The germline gives CDR1 DFQATT, CDR2 SNEGSKA (reference sequence). Trimming left V 6 bases short and J 6 bases short, with 14 bases between. DNA of the CDR3: TGCAGTGCCCCAGACCTCGAGGCTGAAGCTTTCTCT. This codes for CSAPDLEAEAFS.

In its sample, this clonotype was seen a few times. The CDR3 DNA sequence: TGTGCCAGCAGTTTAGGACAGGGGGCCGGTGAAAAACTGTTTTTT. This sequence encodes CASSLGQGAGEKLFF. V is TRBV12-3 or TRBV12-4 and J is TRBJ1-4; 10 bases are shared with TRBD1. J was trimmed by 7 bases and V by 1 base; bases with no gene match: 3. There are 15 residues in the CDR3.

The rearrangement joins TRBV6-2 or TRBV6-3 to TRBJ2-7; D is possibly TRBD1 (5 bases). The CDR3 has 15 residues. Germline CDR1 and CDR2: MNHEY and SVGEGT. V was trimmed by 2 bases and J by 2 bases, leaving 13 bases between them. The CDR3 bases are TGTGCCAGCAGTTACGGACCAGGGATTACCTACGAGCAGTACTTC. Translating it yields CASSYGPGITYEQYF.

This clonotype was seen at least ten times. J is TRBJ2-1 and V is TRBV29-1; a possible D gene is TRBD1 (6 bases). The germline V gene encodes CDR1 SQVTM and CDR2 ANQGSEA. This CDR3 comprises 17 residues. V lost 7 bases, J lost 8 bases, and 30 bases lay in between. The CDR3 loop is CSGTHGAGSGWGHEQFF. The DNA for the CDR3 is TGCAGCGGTACCCACGGGGCAGGGTCCGGATGGGGGCATGAGCAGTTCTTC.

This clonotype was counted between two and nine times. This chain links TRBV12-3 or TRBV12-4 with TRBJ1-5; D ambiguous. V shed 6 bases and J shed 2 bases, with 11 bases lying between them. There are 14 residues in the CDR3. The CDR3 protein is CASSPQVGNQPQHF. DNA of the CDR3: TGTGCCAGCAGCCCCCAGGTGGGCAATCAGCCCCAGCATTTT.

This clonotype was seen only a few times. The chain is built from TRBV20-1 and TRBJ2-7; 15 bases map to TRBD2. CDR1 is DFQATT and CDR2 is SNEGSKA in the germline V gene (reference sequence). Trimming cost V 6 bases and J 4 bases; bases outside gene matches: 4. This CDR3 has 14 residues. CDR3 in DNA: TGCAGTGCAGATGGGACTAGCGGGGGGTACGAGCAGTACTTC. Translation: CSADGTSGGYEQYF.

This clonotype came up many times. The chain combines TRBV7-2 with TRBJ1-5; TRBD1 might be the D (6 bases). The V end lost 2 bases, the J end lost 5 bases, and 13 bases lay between the germline ends. Germline V gene lookup returns CDR1 SGHTA and CDR2 FQGNSA. There are 15 residues in the CDR3. For the CDR3, the DNA is TGTGCCAGCAGCTTAAGACGGGGGCACGATCAGCCCCAGCATTTT. Its protein is CASSLRRGHDQPQHF. The full variable domain, in which reference TRBV7-2 and TRBJ1-5 provide the parts outside the CDR3, is GAGVSQSPSNKVTEKGKDVELRCDPISGHTALYWYRQSLGQGLEFLIYFQGNSAPDKSGLPSDRFSAERTGGSVSTLTIQRTQQEDSAVYLCASSLRRGHDQPQHFGDGTRLSIL.

The chain has TRBV7-2 and TRBJ2-3; no clear D gene. Germline-derived CDR1 and CDR2 are SGHTA and FQGNSA. The CDR3 has 14 residues. V was clipped by 7 bases and J by 1 base, with 12 bases between them. DNA of the CDR3: TGTGCCAGCACCCCCCCGACGCGCACAGATACGCAGTATTTT. Translating it yields CASTPPTRTDTQYF.

The J gene is TRBJ1-2, the V gene TRBV10-3; 7 bases fit TRBD1. Per germline, CDR1 ENHRY and CDR2 SYGVKD. The CDR3 sequence is 16 residues long. The junction had 8 bases not matched to a gene; V was cut back by 3 bases and J by 1 base. The CDR3 nucleotides are TGTGCCATCAGTGAAACCGGGACAGCAAGTAACTATGGCTACACCTTC. This gives the protein CAISETGTASNYGYTF.

This clonotype was seen more than once but under ten times. The chain joins TRBV12-3 or TRBV12-4 to TRBJ2-7, with D hard to call. The V end was cut by 7 bases, the J end by 0 bases, with 10 bases between. This CDR3 contains 13 residues. The CDR3 coding sequence is TGTGCCAGCACCGCGGCGAGCTCCTACGAGCAGTACTTC. It is translated as CASTAASSYEQYF.

This clonotype was recorded many times. V gene TRBV12-3 or TRBV12-4 combines with J gene TRBJ2-3; 7 positions match TRBD1. V lost 5 bases, J lost 3 bases, and 8 bases stayed unmatched. The CDR3 has 15 residues. DNA of the CDR3: TGTGCCAGCAGTACCGACAGGGATGATACAGATACGCAGTATTTT. Encoded protein: CASSTDRDDTDTQYF.

This clonotype was recorded only once. V gene TRBV9 combines with J gene TRBJ1-1; TRBD1 aligns across 8 bases. Trimming at V came to 0 bases and at J to 4 bases, leaving 5 bases not matched to a gene. Looked up from germline, CDR1 is SGDLS and CDR2 is YYNGEE. This CDR3 is 15 amino acids long. CDR3 sequence: CASSVVPGGITEAFF. The CDR3 DNA reads TGTGCCAGCAGCGTAGTCCCAGGGGGCATCACTGAAGCTTTCTTT.

This chain joins TRBV20-1 and TRBJ2-3; D is uncertain. Per the germline V gene, CDR1 is DFQATT and CDR2 is SNEGSKA (reference sequence). V was clipped by 1 base and J by 2 bases, with 4 bases between them. This CDR3 is 12 amino acids long. Here the CDR3 reads CSARGVTDTQYF. As DNA, the CDR3 is TGCAGTGCTAGAGGGGTCACAGATACGCAGTATTTT.

J is TRBJ2-5 and V is TRBV6-1; D possibly matches TRBD1 or TRBD2 (5 bases each). Germline CDR1 and CDR2: MNHNS and SASEGT. Trimming shortened V by 3 bases and J by 5 bases, and 13 bases separated the two germline ends. The CDR3 spans 14 residues. The CDR3 spells CASSEGQGGETQYF. The CDR3 region has the DNA TGTGCCAGCAGTGAGGGGCAGGGCGGGGAGACCCAGTACTTC.

This clonotype was detected a few times. This chain joins TRBV4-3 and TRBJ1-1; D not certain. Trimming left V 4 bases short and J 0 bases short, with 15 bases between. This CDR3 has 16 amino acids. Germline CDR1 and CDR2: LGHNA and YSLEER. CDR3 protein: CASSPGVGQMNTEAFF. In DNA, the CDR3 is TGCGCCAGCAGCCCCGGAGTCGGGCAAATGAACACTGAAGCTTTCTTT.